The following is a TCR beta chain sequence with its context. The data were taken from a study of blood T cell repertoires in COVID-19. On the study more broadly: Specimens from acute and convalescent COVID-19 originated in the United States, Italy and Spain. Nucleic acid was either cDNA or gDNA, and it came from T cells, B-cell-depleted T cells, or PBMCs.

Per the study methods: Researchers report that nucleated cell counts were estimated from reference gene primer amplification. Method: immunoSEQ multiplex PCR; TCRdb's copy keeps in-frame clones and lacks some. V, J and clone size derive from that table, while D and trimming were established from the DNA sequence. This sample has 250,000 to 350,000 clones; roughly 90% occur once, and the top ten carry roughly an eighth. CDR1 MNHEY and CDR2 SVGAGI come from the germline V gene. Losses at the gene ends were 9 bases for V and 1 base for J; bases not matched to a gene: 5. There are 15 residues in the CDR3.

Material for sequencing was peripheral blood. The genes are TRBV6-5 and TRBJ2-7; TRBD2 matches at 14 bases. This TCR was sampled from a woman aged 60 to 75 with acute or convalescent COVID-19. The DNA of the CDR3 is TGTGCCAGTGGGACTAGCGGGGGCCATTCCTACGAGCAGTACTTC. Protein product: CASGTSGGHSYEQYF.